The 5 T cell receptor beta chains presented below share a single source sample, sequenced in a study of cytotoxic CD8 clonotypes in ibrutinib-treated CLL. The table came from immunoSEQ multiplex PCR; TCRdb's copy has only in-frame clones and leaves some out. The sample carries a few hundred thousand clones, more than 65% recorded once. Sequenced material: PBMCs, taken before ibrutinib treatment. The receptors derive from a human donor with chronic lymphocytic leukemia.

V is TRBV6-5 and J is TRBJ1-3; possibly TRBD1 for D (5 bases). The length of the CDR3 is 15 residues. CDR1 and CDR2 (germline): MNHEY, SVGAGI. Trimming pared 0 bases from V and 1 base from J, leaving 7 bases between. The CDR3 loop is CASSYSGESGNTIYF. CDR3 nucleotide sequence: TGTGCCAGCAGTTACTCGGGGGAATCTGGAAACACCATATATTTT.

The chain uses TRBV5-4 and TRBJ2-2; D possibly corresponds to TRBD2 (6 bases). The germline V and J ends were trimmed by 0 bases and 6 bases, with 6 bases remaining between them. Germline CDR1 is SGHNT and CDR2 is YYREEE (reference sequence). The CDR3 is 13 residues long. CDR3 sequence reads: CASSLGGAGELFF. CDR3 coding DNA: TGTGCCAGCAGCTTGGGGGGGGCCGGGGAGCTGTTTTTT. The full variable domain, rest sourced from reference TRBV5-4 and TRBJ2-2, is ETGVTQSPTHLIKTRGQQVTLRCSSQSGHNTVSWYQQALGQGPQFIFQYYREEENGRGNFPPRFSGLQFPNYSSELNVNALELDDSALYLCASSLGGAGELFFGEGSRLTVL.

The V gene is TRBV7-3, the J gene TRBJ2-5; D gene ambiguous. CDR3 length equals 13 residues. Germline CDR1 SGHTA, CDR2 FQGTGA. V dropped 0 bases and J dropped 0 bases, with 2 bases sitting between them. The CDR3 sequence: CASSLTNQETQYF. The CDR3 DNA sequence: TGTGCCAGCAGCTTAACAAACCAAGAGACCCAGTACTTC. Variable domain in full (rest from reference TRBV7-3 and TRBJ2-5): GAGVSQTPSNKVTEKGKYVELRCDPISGHTALYWYRQSLGQGPEFLIYFQGTGAADDSGLPNDRFFAVRPEGSVSTLKIQRTERGDSAVYLCASSLTNQETQYFGPGTRLLVL.

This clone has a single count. The CDR3, as DNA: TGCGCCAGCAGCTTCCCAGCGGGAGACCAAGAGACCCAGTACTTC. Amino acids: CASSFPAGDQETQYF. V gene TRBV5-1 combines with J gene TRBJ2-5; 8 bases map to TRBD2. Germline values: CDR1 SGHRS, CDR2 YFSETQ. V trimming: 2 bases; J trimming: 0 bases; junction bases outside the gene matches: 3. This CDR3 contains 15 residues.

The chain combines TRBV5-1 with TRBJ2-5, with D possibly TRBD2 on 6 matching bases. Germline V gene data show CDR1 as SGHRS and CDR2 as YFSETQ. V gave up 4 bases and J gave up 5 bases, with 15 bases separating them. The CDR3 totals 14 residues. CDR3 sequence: CASSPGGRMETQYF. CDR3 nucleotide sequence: TGCGCCAGCAGCCCCGGGGGTAGGATGGAGACCCAGTACTTC.